This entry lists 31 T cell receptor beta chains sequenced from one sample in a study of long-term antiretroviral therapy in people with HIV. It was version v3.0 of the immunoSEQ assay that was run at survey level. Generated by immunoSEQ multiplex PCR, the TCRdb table keeps only in-frame clones and is missing some. This sample has around 16,000 clones; 78% occur once, and the top ten carry 13%. The sample here was unsorted PBMCs, taken 3.2 years after starting antiretroviral therapy. The receptors originated from a woman aged 40 to 50 with HIV.

V usage is TRBV7-2 and J usage is TRBJ1-2; no clear D gene. The CDR3 is 15 amino acids. CDR1 and CDR2 from the germline V gene are SGHTA and FQGNSA. V lost 3 bases and J lost 5, with 16 bases in between. Here the CDR3 reads CASSLSLGLRYGYTF. CDR3 bases: TGTGCCAGCAGCTTGTCACTGGGCCTTAGATATGGCTACACCTTC. The complete variable domain, with remaining parts taken from reference TRBV7-2 and TRBJ1-2, reads GAGVSQSPSNKVTEKGKDVELRCDPISGHTALYWYRQSLGQGLEFLIYFQGNSAPDKSGLPSDRFSAERTGGSVSTLTIQRTQQEDSAVYLCASSLSLGLRYGYTFGSGTRLTVV.

The chain carries TRBV7-9 and TRBJ2-5; either TRBD1 or TRBD2 may fit D (6 bases each). V was clipped by 5 bases and J by 5 bases, with 15 bases between them. The length of the CDR3 is 14 residues. Germline CDR1 SEHNR, CDR2 FQNEAQ (reference sequence). The CDR3: CASSKEGGRETQYF. The DNA for the CDR3 is TGTGCCAGCAGCAAAGAGGGGGGTCGGGAGACCCAGTACTTC. Supplemented by reference TRBV7-9 and TRBJ2-5, the full variable domain reads DTGVSQNPRHKITKRGQNVTFRCDPISEHNRLYWYRQTLGQGPEFLTYFQNEAQLEKSRLLSDRFSAERPKGSFSTLEIQRTEQGDSAMYLCASSKEGGRETQYFGPGTRLLVL.

This clone has a handful of counts. The V call is TRBV5-1, the J call TRBJ1-6; 8 bases agree with TRBD1. The length of the CDR3 is 15 residues. The germline gives CDR1 SGHRS, CDR2 YFSETQ. Trimming took 3 bases from V and 13 from J; bases not matched to a gene: 12. The CDR3 here is CASSSTGDRGIPLHF. As DNA, the CDR3 is TGCGCCAGCAGCTCGACAGGGGACCGAGGTATCCCCCTCCACTTT.

The chain links TRBV10-2 to TRBJ2-5; 12 bases align to TRBD2. This CDR3 has 15 residues. J was trimmed by 5 bases and V by 7 bases; bases with no gene match: 8. Germline V gene lookup returns CDR1 WSHSY and CDR2 SAAADI. The CDR3 loop reads CASNLAGGSGETQYF. The CDR3, as DNA: TGCGCCAGCAACCTAGCGGGGGGGAGTGGGGAGACCCAGTACTTC.

The count of this clone is one. The rearrangement links TRBV7-2 to TRBJ2-7; TRBD2 is a possible D gene (5 bases). CDR3 length equals 15 residues. Trimming stripped 0 bases from V and 1 base from J, with 10 bases between. Per the germline V gene, CDR1 is SGHTA and CDR2 is FQGNSA. The CDR3 is CASSLAQLGSYEQYF. For the CDR3, the DNA is TGTGCCAGCAGCTTAGCGCAACTAGGTTCCTACGAGCAGTACTTC.

The chain recombines TRBV9 with TRBJ2-7, with D possibly matching TRBD1 (6 bases). Germline assignment: CDR1 SGDLS and CDR2 YYNGEE. The germline V and J ends were trimmed by 4 bases and 4 bases, with 15 bases remaining between them. The CDR3 is 14 residues long. CDR3 sequence (DNA): TGTGCCAGCAGCCAAGCCGGGACAACTTACGAGCAGTACTTC. It codes for CASSQAGTTYEQYF.

Comments on this clone: Relative to the germline gene, one junction end is altered; a read error may explain this. This rearrangement joins TRBV5-6 to TRBJ2-3; D is unresolved. Germline V CDR1 and CDR2: SGHDT, YYEEEE. This CDR3 comprises 11 residues. The CDR3 loop reads CASSLVIDINF. In DNA form, the CDR3 reads TGTGCCAGCAGCTTGGTGATCGATATTAATTTT.

The V and J genes are TRBV11-1 and TRBJ2-3; 7 bases align to TRBD1. CDR1 SGHAT and CDR2 FQDESV come from the germline V gene (reference sequence). The CDR3 is 15 residues long. V gave up 5 bases and J gave up 2 bases; unmatched junction bases: 7. CDR3 bases: TGTGCCAGCAGCGGCCCCGGGACAGCCACAGATACGCAGTATTTT. This encodes CASSGPGTATDTQYF.

This clone was observed once. This chain links TRBV30 with TRBJ2-7; D could derive from TRBD1 or TRBD2 (6 bases each). The CDR3 loop spans 14 amino acids. Germline V gives CDR1 GTSNPN, CDR2 SVGIG (reference sequence). The V gene lost 0 bases and the J gene lost 3 bases, with 12 bases spanning the gap. Here the CDR3 DNA reads TGTGCCTGGAGTGTACAGGGAGGAGGCTACGAGCAGTACTTC. It codes for CAWSVQGGGYEQYF.

The V gene is TRBV5-6, the J gene TRBJ1-2; D unresolved. This CDR3 has 13 residues. V lost 2 bases to trimming and J lost 1 base, with 6 bases between them. In germline, CDR1 is SGHDT, CDR2 YYEEEE. This CDR3 reads CASSFGVNYGYTF. The CDR3 nucleotides are TGTGCCAGCAGCTTTGGGGTTAACTATGGCTACACCTTC.

On this clone itself: At one of its ends the junction is not consistent with the germline gene, which may arise from a read error. This chain joins TRBV9 and TRBJ2-2; the match to TRBD2 covers 10 bases. The germline CDR1 and CDR2 sequences are SGDLS and YYNGEE. The CDR3 runs 16 residues. The CDR3 coding sequence is TGTGCCAGCAGCGCCGGCAGCGGGGGGGCGGACGGGGAGCTGCTTTTT. This codes for CASSAGSGGADGELLF.

The rearrangement links TRBV10-3 to TRBJ1-1; D is undetermined. The CDR3 has 15 residues. V was clipped by 2 bases and J by 1 base, with 11 bases between them. Germline V lookup: CDR1 ENHRY, CDR2 SYGVKD. DNA of the CDR3: TGTGCCATCAGTGAGCCCCCAGAGGGGAACACTGAAGCTTTCTTT. This encodes CAISEPPEGNTEAFF.

The chain uses TRBV4-1 and TRBJ2-5, with D tentatively TRBD2 (6 bases). CDR1 is MGHRA, CDR2 YSYEKL, per germline. CDR3 length: 15 amino acids. V lost 0 bases, J lost 6 bases, and 14 bases lay in between. The CDR3 nucleotides are TGCGCCAGCAGCCAAGATCGGGGGAAAATGCAGACCCAGTACTTC. It translates to CASSQDRGKMQTQYF.

This clone occurred once. The chain is built from TRBV5-5 and TRBJ2-5, with a weak D call TRBD2 (6 bases). V lost 4 bases to trimming and J lost 4 bases, with 14 bases between them. The germline V gene encodes CDR1 SGHKS and CDR2 YYEKEE (reference sequence). This CDR3 is 14 amino acids long. The CDR3 region is CASSPEVGGETQYF. CDR3 nucleotide sequence: TGTGCCAGCAGCCCGGAGGTGGGAGGAGAGACCCAGTACTTC.

This clone has just a few counts. The chain recombines TRBV13 with TRBJ2-3; D is possibly TRBD1 (5 bases). Germline V gene lookup returns CDR1 PRHDT and CDR2 FYEKMQ (reference sequence). Between the trimmed V and J ends, which lost 0 bases and 2 bases, there was a span of 12 bases. CDR3 length: 16 amino acids. CDR3 nucleotide sequence: TGTGCCAGCAGCTTAGGGGGGCGAATCTACACAGATACGCAGTATTTT. Its translation: CASSLGGRIYTDTQYF.

The V call is TRBV29-1, the J call TRBJ2-7, with 9 bases identical to TRBD1. The ends lost 4 bases at V and 3 bases at J; junction bases unmatched: 13. The CDR3 consists of 16 residues. Germline lookup yields CDR1 SQVTM and CDR2 ANQGSEA. The CDR3 sequence: CSVGKGQGVRGYEQYF. The CDR3 DNA follows: TGCAGCGTTGGGAAGGGACAGGGCGTCAGGGGCTACGAGCAGTACTTC.

The genes are TRBV29-1 and TRBJ1-1, with D possibly being TRBD1 (6 bases). Trimming shortened V by 3 bases and J by 4 bases, and 15 bases separated the two germline ends. Germline assignment: CDR1 SQVTM and CDR2 ANQGSEA. CDR3 length: 14 amino acids. The DNA for the CDR3 is TGCAGCGTTGAGGGCGGGGGCCCGAGCACTGAAGCTTTCTTT. Protein sequence: CSVEGGGPSTEAFF.

This chain joins TRBV5-1 and TRBJ2-2, with 7 bases aligning to TRBD1. In germline, CDR1 is SGHRS, CDR2 YFSETQ. V was clipped by 0 bases and J by 6 bases; unmatched bases: 14. The CDR3 totals 18 residues. CDR3 amino acids: CASSLALPGTAMAGELFF. The CDR3 bases are TGCGCCAGCAGCTTGGCCCTCCCCGGGACAGCGATGGCCGGGGAGCTGTTTTTT.

The chain combines TRBV6-5 with TRBJ1-4, with D perhaps TRBD1 (5 bases). Germline V gene data show CDR1 as MNHEY and CDR2 as SVGAGI. V was shortened by 7 bases and J by 10 bases, with 19 bases between the two germline ends. CDR3 length: 14 amino acids. CDR3 sequence reads: CASTPGPPLGKLFF. In DNA, the CDR3 is TGTGCCAGCACCCCGGGACCACCTTTAGGAAAACTGTTTTTT.

This clone has just one count. V is TRBV30 and J is TRBJ1-2, with D tentatively TRBD1 (5 bases). There are 16 residues in the CDR3. Trimming took off 3 bases at V and 9 bases at J, with 26 bases between the two ends. CDR1 is GTSNPN and CDR2 is SVGIG in the germline V gene (reference sequence). The CDR3 spells CAWRSTGGEGRGRYTF. The DNA for the CDR3 is TGTGCCTGGAGGTCAACGGGTGGGGAGGGGCGAGGTCGCTACACCTTC.

The chain carries TRBV10-3 and TRBJ1-5; 7 bases agree with TRBD1. CDR1 ENHRY and CDR2 SYGVKD come from the germline V gene. The CDR3 spans 15 residues. Trimming cost V 2 bases and J 3 bases; bases outside gene matches: 4. DNA of the CDR3: TGTGCCATCAGTGAGCCCGGGACAGTCAATCAGCCCCAGCATTTT. Amino acid sequence: CAISEPGTVNQPQHF.

This chain links TRBV4-3 with TRBJ2-3; 12 nucleotides match TRBD2. The CDR3 is 16 residues long. Germline CDR1 reads LGHNA; CDR2 reads YSLEER. V lost 5 bases, J lost 2 bases, and 5 bases stayed unmatched. CDR3 region: CASSTRLAGDTDTQYF. The DNA for the CDR3 is TGCGCCAGCAGCACCCGACTAGCGGGGGACACAGATACGCAGTATTTT.

V is TRBV7-9 and J is TRBJ1-2; the D gene is possibly TRBD1 (6 bases). CDR3 size: 15 residues. The ends were cut back, 8 bases at V and 0 bases at J, with 16 bases in the middle. The germline CDR1 and CDR2 sequences are SEHNR and FQNEAQ (reference sequence). The CDR3 here is CASRPAGAANYGYTF. As DNA, the CDR3 is TGTGCCAGCCGACCCGCAGGGGCAGCTAACTATGGCTACACCTTC.

V and J are TRBV5-1 and TRBJ2-3; D may be TRBD1 or TRBD2 (6 bases each). Trimming removed 1 base from V and 4 bases from J, with 16 bases in between. This CDR3 region has 16 residues. Per germline, CDR1 SGHRS and CDR2 YFSETQ. Written as DNA, the CDR3 is TGCGCCAGCAGCTTGTTACAGGGAACGGGGGCAGATACGCAGTATTTT. Translation: CASSLLQGTGADTQYF.

CDR3 in DNA: TGTGCCAGCAGCTTCGACAGGGCAAGCACAGATACGCAGTATTTT. It encodes CASSFDRASTDTQYF. The chain combines TRBV7-2 with TRBJ2-3, with 7 nucleotides matching TRBD1. CDR3 length: 15 amino acids. Germline loops: CDR1 SGHTA, CDR2 FQGNSA. Losses at the gene ends were 3 bases for V and 0 bases for J; bases not matched to a gene: 3.

This clone was recorded only once. The chain has TRBV4-3 and TRBJ2-7, with TRBD1 as a possible D gene (5 bases). Germline CDR1 reads LGHNA; CDR2 reads YSLEER. CDR3 length: 13 amino acids. Trimming removed 3 bases at V and 4 bases at J, with 10 bases between. CDR3 protein: CASSQAQEYEQYF. The CDR3 DNA is TGCGCCAGCAGCCAGGCACAGGAGTACGAGCAGTACTTC.

This clone was recorded a few times. This rearrangement joins TRBV5-4 to TRBJ1-2; D is perhaps TRBD1 (6 bases). This CDR3 is built from 14 residues. V was clipped by 0 bases and J by 4 bases, with 10 bases between them. The germline V gene encodes CDR1 SGHNT and CDR2 YYREEE (reference sequence). The CDR3, as DNA: TGTGCCAGCAGCTTGGAGACAGGTGCCTATGGCTACACCTTC. This codes for CASSLETGAYGYTF.

The V and J genes are TRBV7-9 and TRBJ2-3; D is perhaps TRBD2 (6 bases). The V end lost 1 base, the J end lost 5 bases, and 19 bases lay between the germline ends. The CDR3 sequence is 17 residues long. Germline CDR1 SEHNR, CDR2 FQNEAQ (reference sequence). The CDR3 reads CASSLGGDFSGIDTQYF. The DNA for the CDR3 is TGTGCCAGCAGCTTAGGAGGGGACTTCTCTGGGATAGATACGCAGTATTTT.

CDR3 sequence (DNA): TGCGCCAGCAGCCCAGAAAACTGGGCTAACTATGGCTACACCTTC. It translates to CASSPENWANYGYTF. The chain links TRBV5-1 to TRBJ1-2; no reliable D call. Per the germline V gene, CDR1 is SGHRS and CDR2 is YFSETQ. V was pared by 4 bases and J by 0 bases, with 13 bases between. CDR3 length: 15 residues.

This clone appeared a few times. V gene TRBV2 combines with J gene TRBJ2-7, with a tentative D call TRBD2 (6 bases). Germline values: CDR1 SNHLY, CDR2 FYNNEI. The V end was cut by 0 bases, the J end by 3 bases, with 12 bases between. The CDR3 consists of 15 residues. The CDR3 is CASSEALRGIYEQYF. CDR3 coding DNA: TGTGCCAGCAGTGAAGCGCTTCGGGGGATCTACGAGCAGTACTTC.

V is TRBV5-1 and J is TRBJ2-5; 7 bases fit TRBD2. Germline loops: CDR1 SGHRS, CDR2 YFSETQ. The CDR3 sequence is 14 residues long. Trimming at V came to 0 bases and at J to 4 bases, leaving 3 bases not matched to a gene. The CDR3 DNA reads as TGCGCCAGCAGCTTGGCTAGCGGTCGAGAGACCCAGTACTTC. Encoded protein: CASSLASGRETQYF.